The 8 T cell receptor beta chains in this list originate from one sample, sequenced in a study of blood T cell repertoires in COVID-19. Measured with immunoSEQ multiplex PCR; TCRdb has only the in-frame clones, and not every one. The sample lists 89,000 or so clones, around 88% occurring once. The sample taken for sequencing was peripheral blood. These receptors were obtained from a middle-aged man with active COVID-19.

This rearrangement joins TRBV5-1 to TRBJ1-5; 9 nucleotides agree with TRBD1. The CDR3 totals 16 residues. Germline V gene data show CDR1 as SGHRS and CDR2 as YFSETQ. The junction had 6 bases not matched to a gene; V was cut back by 4 bases and J by 1 base. The CDR3 region is CASSVSGTGSNQPQHF. Written as DNA, the CDR3 is TGCGCCAGCAGCGTTTCCGGGACAGGGAGCAATCAGCCCCAGCATTTT.

This clone is labeled medium-sized (0.01 to 0.1%). The chain is built from TRBV5-6 and TRBJ1-6, with D unresolved. The CDR3 covers 13 residues. Per the germline V gene, CDR1 is SGHDT and CDR2 is YYEEEE. The germline V and J ends were trimmed by 2 bases and 10 bases, with 10 bases remaining between them. CDR3: CASSFADSSPLHF. The DNA for the CDR3 is TGTGCCAGCAGCTTTGCAGATTCCTCACCCCTCCACTTT.

This chain uses TRBV7-6 with TRBJ1-2, with 8 nucleotides matching TRBD1. The V gene end was trimmed by 5 bases and the J gene end by 7 bases; junction bases not matched to a gene: 6. Germline CDR1 reads SGHVS; CDR2 reads FNYEAQ. The CDR3 totals 13 residues. The CDR3 is CASSAGGSGGYTF. The CDR3 DNA reads as TGTGCCAGCAGCGCAGGGGGCAGCGGTGGCTACACCTTC.

This clone appeared once. The genes are TRBV9 and TRBJ1-2, with D possibly being TRBD1 (5 bases). The germline V and J ends were trimmed by 4 bases and 3 bases, with 13 bases remaining between them. The V gene's germline CDR1 is SGDLS and CDR2 YYNGEE. The CDR3 loop spans 14 amino acids. The CDR3 loop is CASSPGDSDYGYTF. As DNA, the CDR3 is TGTGCCAGCAGCCCCGGAGACAGTGACTATGGCTACACCTTC.

This chain links TRBV4-1 with TRBJ2-5; D gene unclear. The V gene lost 1 base and the J gene lost 3 bases, with 21 bases spanning the gap. Germline CDR1 is MGHRA and CDR2 is YSYEKL. The CDR3 is 18 residues long. CDR3 in DNA: TGCGCCAGCAGCCAAGGGCTAGACGTTATAGTCCGTAAAGAGACCCAGTACTTC. The encoded protein is CASSQGLDVIVRKETQYF.

The chain uses TRBV7-3 and TRBJ2-2; D gene uncertain. In germline, CDR1 is SGHTA, CDR2 FQGTGA. The V and J ends lost 1 base and 1 base respectively, with 10 bases between them. This CDR3 contains 16 residues. The DNA for the CDR3 is TGTGCCAGCAGCTTAAGAGGCCCACGGAACACCGGGGAGCTGTTTTTT. As protein: CASSLRGPRNTGELFF.

V and J are TRBV4-1 and TRBJ2-5; TRBD2 is a possible D gene (5 bases). Trimming left V 3 bases short and J 4 bases short, with 15 bases between. Germline-derived CDR1 and CDR2 are MGHRA and YSYEKL. This CDR3 region has 15 residues. CDR3: CASSQRATITETQYF. The CDR3 DNA follows: TGCGCCAGCAGCCAGCGGGCCACCATTACAGAGACCCAGTACTTC.

This chain connects TRBV15 to TRBJ1-6; D unclear. V was clipped by 1 base and J by 6 bases, with 10 bases between them. Germline CDR1 and CDR2: LNHNV and YYDKDF (reference sequence). This CDR3 region has 15 residues. The CDR3 DNA reads as TGTGCCACCAGCAGAGGAGAGGGTTCTAATTCACCCCTCCACTTT. Translation: CATSRGEGSNSPLHF.